The TCR beta chain described here comes from a study of shared clonotypes between healthy human individuals. The CDR3 runs 13 residues. The junction had 4 bases not matched to a gene; V was cut back by 8 bases and J by 8 bases. Germline lookup yields CDR1 WSHSY and CDR2 SAAADI. Naivety among CD8 cells was defined by CD45RO negativity and positive CCR7 selection, thereby excluding terminally differentiated effector memory CD45RA+ cells. The donors were all Caucasian adults (living in Nashville, Tennessee). Repertoires were generated with immunoSEQ multiplex PCR, while TCRdb's copy carries only in-frame clones and drops some. The repertoire holds 2 million to 2.5 million clones, about 93% seen once, with about 1.5% in the top ten.

This clonotype originated in a man between 18 and 35 years old in good health. Some clones in this sample may be carry-over from other donors' samples. The sequenced sample consisted of naive CD8+ T cells from PBMCs. This chain links TRBV10-2 with TRBJ2-6, with TRBD1 identical over 9 bases. This CDR3 is CASQDRGPNVLTF. The CDR3 DNA reads as TGCGCCAGCCAGGACAGGGGTCCCAACGTCCTGACTTTC.